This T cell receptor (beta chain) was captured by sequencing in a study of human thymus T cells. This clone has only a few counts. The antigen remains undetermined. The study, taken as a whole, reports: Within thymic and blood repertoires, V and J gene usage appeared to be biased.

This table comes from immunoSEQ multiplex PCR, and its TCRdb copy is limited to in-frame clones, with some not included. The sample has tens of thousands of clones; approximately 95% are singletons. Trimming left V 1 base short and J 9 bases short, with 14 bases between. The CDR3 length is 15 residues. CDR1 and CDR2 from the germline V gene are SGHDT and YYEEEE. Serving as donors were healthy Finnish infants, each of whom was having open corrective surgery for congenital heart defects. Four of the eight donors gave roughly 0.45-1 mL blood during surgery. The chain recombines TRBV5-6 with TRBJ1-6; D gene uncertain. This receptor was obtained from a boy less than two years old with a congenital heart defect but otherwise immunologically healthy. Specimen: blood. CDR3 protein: CASSLRREMGSPLHF. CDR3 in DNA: TGTGCCAGCAGCTTGCGGAGGGAGATGGGTTCACCCCTCCACTTT.